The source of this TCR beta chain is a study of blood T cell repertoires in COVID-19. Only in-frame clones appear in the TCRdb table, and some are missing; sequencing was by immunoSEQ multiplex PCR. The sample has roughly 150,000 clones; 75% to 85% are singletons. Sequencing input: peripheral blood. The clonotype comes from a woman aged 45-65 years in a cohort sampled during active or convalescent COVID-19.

The CDR3 DNA reads as TGTGCCAGTACCACTGGGGGGGCGCGGTTCTTC. Protein sequence: CASTTGGARFF. The chain uses TRBV19 and TRBJ2-1; D might be TRBD2 (7 bases). Germline loops: CDR1 LNHDA, CDR2 SQIVND (reference sequence). V was pared by 7 bases and J by 15 bases, with 16 bases between. The CDR3 has 11 residues.